This TCR beta chain was captured in a study of blood T cell repertoires in COVID-19. Study context: Acute and convalescent COVID-19 samples came from the United States, Italy and Spain. T cells, B-cell-depleted T cells, or PBMCs supplied cDNA or gDNA.

Unmatched junction bases numbered 13, after V lost 0 bases and J lost 7 bases. The germline V gene has CDR1 KGHDR and CDR2 SFDVKD. The CDR3 is 18 residues long. In the original workflow: Estimation of nucleated cell counts relied on the amplification of reference gene primers. Measured with immunoSEQ multiplex PCR; TCRdb has only the in-frame clones, and not every one. V, J and clone size are those of that table, while D and trimming were read from the DNA. The data contain 150,000 to 200,000 clones, 65% to 90% of them seen just once; the ten biggest clones take up roughly 8%. This receptor was taken from a man in his fifties or sixties with acute or convalescent COVID-19. The sample consisted of peripheral blood. This rearrangement joins TRBV24-1 to TRBJ2-1; 8 nucleotides line up with TRBD2. DNA for the CDR3: TGTGCCACCAGTGATTTGCAATTCGGGCGGGAGGATTGGAATGAGCAGTTCTTC. Its translation is CATSDLQFGREDWNEQFF.